Each of the 2 T cell receptor beta chains below was sequenced from the same sample in a study of T cells in Graves' hyperthyroidism and ophthalmopathy (dated by TCRdb to about 2019). Library preparation used multiplex PCR. The sequencer listed for this sample is Illumina HiSeq 2000. TCR beta CDR3 regions were amplified from RNA transcripts. For the first round of RT-PCR on the TCR CDR3, the HTBI primer set was used together with the Qiagen OneStep RT-PCR kit. The public reads were run again by TCRdb, first through fastp at Q25 and then through MiXCR, and only productive beta chains were kept. Rows matching on CDR3 protein sequence are summarized as one entry with the most common DNA and genes. This sample has about 720,000 distinct CDR3 sequences in its table, and 16% of those were observed once. Under 9.5% of the sample belongs to the ten largest clones. What was sequenced was blood. The origin of the receptors is a man aged 18 to 35 with Graves' hyperthyroidism.

The rearrangement joins TRBV2 to TRBJ2-7; no clear D. CDR1 and CDR2 from the germline V gene are SNHLY and FYNNEI. The length of the CDR3 is 15 residues. With 4 bases removed from V and 0 bases from J, the gap between germline ends came to 13 bases. The CDR3 bases are TGTGCCAGCAGTGTGACGCGGAAGAGCTCCTACGAGCAGTACTTC. Residues: CASSVTRKSSYEQYF. The whole variable domain, filled in from reference TRBV2 and TRBJ2-7, reads EPEVTQTPSHQVTQMGQEVILRCVPISNHLYFYWYRQILGQKVEFLVSFYNNEISEKSEIFDDQFSVERPDGSNFTLKIRSTKLEDSAMYFCASSVTRKSSYEQYFGPGTRLTVT.

This clonotype came up many times. This chain connects TRBV2 to TRBJ1-2; the D is unclear. Germline CDR1 is SNHLY and CDR2 is FYNNEI. The V gene lost 6 bases and the J gene lost 4 bases, with 12 bases spanning the gap. This CDR3 comprises 13 residues. CDR3 nucleotides: TGTGCCAGCAGCACAAGGGCCCTCTATGGCTACACCTTC. As protein: CASSTRALYGYTF.